This paragraph reports one T cell receptor beta chain. Its antigen remains unknown. V was pared by 0 bases and J by 1 base, with 10 bases between. This CDR3 is built from 16 residues. CDR1 is LNHDA and CDR2 is SQIVND in the germline V gene (reference sequence). The data originate from a study of T cell responses to AZD1222 COVID-19 vaccine. Findings and caveats of the study: Females made up more of the donors, who were largely white British, and clonal diversity may have come out too low.

The assay was immunoSEQ multiplex PCR, and TCRdb's table has in-frame clones only and misses some. The table lists some 130,000 clones, 85% to 90% of them singletons. The sequencing used peripheral blood, collected on day 0 of AZD1222 vaccination. The source is an adult in good health. This chain joins TRBV19 and TRBJ1-5; no definite D call. This CDR3 is CASSIETGQSNQPQHF. CDR3 sequence (DNA): TGTGCCAGTAGTATAGAGACGGGTCAGAGCAATCAGCCCCAGCATTTT. Combining the CDR3 with reference TRBV19 and TRBJ1-5 gives the whole variable domain DGGITQSPKYLFRKEGQNVTLSCEQNLNHDAMYWYRQDPGQGLRLIYYSQIVNDFQKGDIAEGYSVSREKKESFPLTVTSAQKNPTAFYLCASSIETGQSNQPQHFGDGTRLSIL.